This note documents a single T cell receptor (beta chain) sequence. This clone qualifies as medium-sized (0.01 to 0.1%). Its antigen specificity is not known. Base qualities are not provided; no much larger clone lies one nucleotide away. Cut back by 4 bases and 6 bases, the V and J ends lie 16 bases apart. The CDR3 holds 15 amino acids from the cysteine to the phenylalanine. Only the CDR3 DNA stays, 45 bases, in frame from base 1. The CDR1 and CDR2 encoded by the germline V gene are MNHNS and SASEGT. Using the immunoSEQ TRB Survey service, rearranged CDR3 beta regions were amplified from genomic DNA with multiplex V and J primers. To keep sequencing depth the same across samples, survey-level depth of up to 500,000 reads per sample was applied. The libraries were purified and pooled, then sequenced using Illumina technology. The original methods were these. Productive clonality, sample overlap, pairwise scatters, CDR3 beta length, V/D/J gene usage and productiveness were assessed with immunoSEQ online tools. Calculated diversity was the number of unique rearrangements divided by total templates times 100; Shannon and Simpson indices were also computed. Principal component analysis used the R prcomp function and ggbiplot package on Z-score normalized data. Morisita's index was used to quantify blood-rectal clonal overlap within each subject. Not all clones reach the TCRdb copy of this immuneACCESS table, which keeps in-frame sequences only. Checked studies attribute under half of the gap to unresolved V genes and leave the rest unexplained. Clone size and V and J calls were adopted from that table, with D and trimming inferred from the DNA. For this sample there are about 36,000 clones; roughly 73% appear just once. The leading ten clones occupy 0.74% of the sample.

The record originates from a study of pediatric ulcerative colitis (dated by TCRdb to between 2017 and 2020). Study-level background: Several ulcerative colitis patients had pancolitis and two had left-sided colitis, with histology consistent with ulcerative colitis in all. By Pediatric Ulcerative Colitis Activity Index, a couple of patients had mild disease, four had moderate disease and three had acute severe colitis. From fewer than ten newly diagnosed, treatment-naive pediatric ulcerative colitis patients and a few non-IBD control children, paired blood and rectal samples were collected.

General conclusions and limits of the study: For technical reasons, the blood samples of a couple of patients yielded substantially fewer templates, so those samples were excluded from the blood-rectal overlap analysis. The healthy control group was small, with only a few individuals. Rectal pinch biopsies may have included blood-derived T cells, especially in patients with overt colitis. A couple of rectal CDR3 clonotypes were present in all ulcerative colitis patients and in none of the controls. Because repertoires were derived from total lymphocyte DNA, patterns in rare subsets such as regulatory T cells may not have been reflected. Significantly higher autologous blood-rectal clonal overlap was found in ulcerative colitis patients than in controls, which suggested increased T cell trafficking to inflamed tissue. Features of the rectal repertoire distinguished controls, mild-moderate colitis patients and acute severe colitis patients, and in acute severe colitis, rectal diversity was reduced because of clonal expansions.

One to two pinch biopsies were taken from the rectum for research during colonoscopy. Ulcerative colitis patients had received no immunosuppressive medication before the diagnostic colonoscopy. Before DNA was isolated, the rectal biopsies underwent proteinase K digestion. The Wizard kit (Promega) was used to extract genomic DNA from both blood and intestinal samples. In this chain, TRBV6-1 is recombined with TRBJ2-1, with TRBD1 tentatively as D gene (5 bases match). The sequencing sample was made of gut tissue. This receptor was taken from a boy younger than 18 with moderate ulcerative colitis. The CDR3 protein is CASSVDTQSINEQFF. The sequenced DNA: TGTGCCAGCAGTGTGGACACCCAATCGATCAATGAGCAGTTCTTC.